This T cell receptor beta chain was retrieved from a study of T-cell memory formation after mild COVID-19. Per germline, CDR1 SGHRS and CDR2 YFSETQ. The CDR3 length is 14 residues. The V and J ends lost 3 bases and 5 bases, in that order; junction bases with no gene match: 5. TCRdb independently ran MiXCR on the 5' RACE reads; one entry per CDR3 protein. The sample has 280,000 or so distinct CDR3 sequences, about 20% seen once. In the case of this clonotype: Its antigen is currently unknown.

Study-wide points: Nothing showed for sure that second-wave clones peaking on day 37 were SARS-CoV-2 specific.

The sequence derives from a man aged 18 to 30 who had mild COVID-19 (a few samples of this study predate the infection). Cell type and time point are not known. The sample was PBMCs or a T cell subset sorted from them (not recorded which). The gene calls are TRBV5-1 and TRBJ2-3; 8 positions match TRBD2. The CDR3 region has the DNA TGCGCCAGCAGCTCGAGCAGCGGGGGAGATACGCAGTATTTT. Translated: CASSSSSGGDTQYF.